This TCR beta chain was captured in a study of cytomegalovirus exposure and HLA in healthy donors. Assay used: immunoSEQ multiplex PCR; TCRdb lists only in-frame clones, some missing. The data hold roughly 250,000 clones, with about 86% observed a single time. The germline V gene encodes CDR1 GTSNPN and CDR2 SVGIG (reference sequence). The CDR3 length is 15 residues. The V gene end was trimmed by 0 bases and the J gene end by 4 bases; junction bases not matched to a gene: 6. This rearrangement joins TRBV30 to TRBJ2-5, with TRBD1 matching over 9 bases. Sequencing was carried out using PBMCs. This clonotype was sampled from a man aged 18 to 29 in good health and CMV-seronegative. Written as DNA, the CDR3 is TGTGCCTGGAGTGTAACTTGGGGACAGGGAGAGACCCAGTACTTC. This translates into CAWSVTWGQGETQYF.